This record looks at one T cell receptor beta chain sequence and its context. The antigen remains undetermined. The data belong to a study of cytomegalovirus exposure and HLA in healthy donors. Whole-study results and caveats: Associated with cytomegalovirus, according to the listing, were 150 to 200 TCR beta chains. Clusters of TCRs from the first cohort tended to co-occur in the 90 to 150 validation repertoires (as a later analysis found). Despite most TCR sequences being rare, some public TCRs occurred in many donors. Three of the chains that were CMV-associated were confirmed in vitro to be specific for CMV antigens.

This table comes from immunoSEQ multiplex PCR, and its TCRdb copy is limited to in-frame clones, with some not included. In the table there are around 350,000 clones, 80% to 90% of which are singletons. Between the trimmed V and J ends, which lost 0 bases and 6 bases, there was a span of 6 bases. The CDR3 covers 13 residues. CDR1 is MNHEY and CDR2 is SMNVEV in the germline V gene (reference sequence). The sequence was obtained from a young woman in good health and CMV-seronegative. The chain has TRBV27 and TRBJ2-1, with D uncertain. The sample consisted of PBMCs. In DNA form, the CDR3 reads TGTGCCAGCAGTTTATCGAGTTCCAATGAGCAGTTCTTC. Protein sequence: CASSLSSSNEQFF.